This is a list of T cell receptor beta chains from one sample in a study of cytomegalovirus exposure and HLA in healthy donors. Profiling relied on immunoSEQ multiplex PCR, and the TCRdb table lists in-frame clones only, not all of them. The profile covers 170,000 or so clones, with about four fifths appearing a single time and approximately 6.8% taken by the ten largest. The sequencing sample was made of PBMCs. The origin of the receptors is a young man in good health and CMV-seropositive. The CDR3 runs from the conserved cysteine through the conserved F or W. D genes are given only for firm matches. Clone size is not always given. Where it is, it says once, few, many or a class for expanded clones.

V: TRBV13
D: TRBD2
J: TRBJ2-7
size: .
DNA: TGTGCCAGCAGCCCCGGACTAGCGGGGGCCCCCTACGAGCAGTACTTC
CDR3: CASSPGLAGAPYEQYF

V: TRBV19
D: TRBD2
J: TRBJ2-1
size: .
DNA: TGTGCCAGTAGGATGAGACTAGCAGGGTTCGATGAGCAGTTCTTC
CDR3: CASRMRLAGFDEQFF

V: TRBV6-1
D: TRBD2
J: TRBJ2-7
size: once
DNA: TGTGCCAGCAGGGAAGTCTTCACTAGCGGAACCTCCTCCTACGAGCAGTACTTC
CDR3: CASREVFTSGTSSYEQYF

V: TRBV4-3
D: TRBD2
J: TRBJ2-3
size: .
DNA: TGCGCCAGCAGCCAGGAGATAGCGGGAACAGTCACAGATACGCAGTATTTT
CDR3: CASSQEIAGTVTDTQYF

V: TRBV2
D: .
J: TRBJ2-1
size: .
DNA: TGTGCCAGCAGTGGAGAGCCTTTCTACAATGAGCAGTTCTTC
CDR3: CASSGEPFYNEQFF

V: TRBV27
D: .
J: TRBJ2-7
size: .
DNA: TGTGCCAGCAAAAACCGGGACACTTCCTACGAGCAGTACTTC
CDR3: CASKNRDTSYEQYF

V: TRBV19
D: TRBD2
J: TRBJ2-2
size: .
DNA: TGTGCCAGTAGTATAGCCGAACTAGCGGGAGGCGGGGAGCTGTTTTTT
CDR3: CASSIAELAGGGELFF

V: TRBV29-1
D: .
J: TRBJ1-2
size: .
DNA: TGCAGCGTGTTCGTATTAGACTATGGCTACACCTTC
CDR3: CSVFVLDYGYTF

V: TRBV19
D: .
J: TRBJ1-1
size: .
DNA: TGTGCCAGTAGTATGAGGGCCACGGGCGCTGAAGCTTTCTTT
CDR3: CASSMRATGAEAFF

V: TRBV27
D: .
J: TRBJ1-1
size: .
DNA: TGTGCCAGCAGTCCCACGGGGGGCTTGACTGAAGCTTTCTTT
CDR3: CASSPTGGLTEAFF

V: TRBV6-1
D: .
J: TRBJ2-7
size: .
DNA: TGTGCCAGCAGTCCATCCTACGAGCAGTACTTC
CDR3: CASSPSYEQYF

V: TRBV7-9
D: TRBD1
J: TRBJ1-2
size: .
DNA: TGTGCCAGCAGCCATATGGACAGGGAAACTTATGGCTACACCTTC
CDR3: CASSHMDRETYGYTF

V: TRBV29-1
D: TRBD1
J: TRBJ2-7
size: .
DNA: TGCAGCGTTGGAGGGGGCGACGAGCAGTACTTC
CDR3: CSVGGGDEQYF

V: TRBV2
D: .
J: TRBJ2-2
size: .
DNA: TGTGCCAGCAAGGGGGGGCCGGGCACCGGGGAGCTGTTTTTT
CDR3: CASKGGPGTGELFF

V: TRBV6-1
D: TRBD1
J: TRBJ2-5
size: once
DNA: TGTGCCAGCAGTGCGGACAGGGGGCGAGAGACCCAGTACTTC
CDR3: CASSADRGRETQYF

V: TRBV19
D: TRBD1
J: TRBJ1-3
size: .
DNA: TGTGCCAGCGGCGACAGGGGGTATCTGTCTGGAAACACCATATATTTT
CDR3: CASGDRGYLSGNTIYF

V: TRBV28
D: TRBD1
J: TRBJ2-7
size: .
DNA: TGTGCCAGCAGTTATGATCGACAGGGGGGTTACGAGCAGTACTTC
CDR3: CASSYDRQGGYEQYF

V: TRBV9
D: .
J: TRBJ1-2
size: .
DNA: TGTGCCAGCAGCGTAGTGTCAGGGGACTATGGCTACACCTTC
CDR3: CASSVVSGDYGYTF

V: TRBV5-4
D: .
J: TRBJ2-7
size: .
DNA: TGTGCCAGCAGCTTGTGGAGCTCCTACGAGCAGTACTTC
CDR3: CASSLWSSYEQYF

V: TRBV9
D: .
J: TRBJ2-7
size: .
DNA: TGTGCCAGCAGCCCCACGGACTATCTTTACGAGCAGTACTTC
CDR3: CASSPTDYLYEQYF

V: TRBV5-4
D: TRBD1
J: TRBJ1-4
size: .
DNA: TGTGCCAGCAGCCCAGGGACAGTCAATGAAAAACTGTTTTTT
CDR3: CASSPGTVNEKLFF

V: TRBV6-6
D: .
J: TRBJ2-5
size: once
DNA: TGTGCCAGCAGATTAACTAGCTTAGAGGAGACCCAGTACTTC
CDR3: CASRLTSLEETQYF